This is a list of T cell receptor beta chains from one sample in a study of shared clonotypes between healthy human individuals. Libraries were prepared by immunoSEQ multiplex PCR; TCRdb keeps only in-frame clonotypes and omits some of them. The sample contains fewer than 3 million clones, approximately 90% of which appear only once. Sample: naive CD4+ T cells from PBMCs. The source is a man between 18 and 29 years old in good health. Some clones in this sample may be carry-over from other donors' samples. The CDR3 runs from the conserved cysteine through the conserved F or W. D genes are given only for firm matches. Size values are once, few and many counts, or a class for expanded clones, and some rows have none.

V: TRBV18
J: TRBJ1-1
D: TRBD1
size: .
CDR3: CASSPRQGQTGTEAFF
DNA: TGTGCCAGCTCACCCCGACAGGGCCAAACCGGCACTGAAGCTTTCTTT

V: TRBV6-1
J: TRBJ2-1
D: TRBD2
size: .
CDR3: CASSDPQLAAHNEQFF
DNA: TGTGCCAGCAGTGACCCTCAACTAGCGGCTCACAATGAGCAGTTCTTC

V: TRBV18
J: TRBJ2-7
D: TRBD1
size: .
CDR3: CASSPPTHIGTGTYEQYF
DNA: TGTGCCAGCTCACCACCTACCCATATCGGGACAGGGACCTACGAGCAGTACTTC

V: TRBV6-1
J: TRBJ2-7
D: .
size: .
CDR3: CASSGVVAGTGEQYF
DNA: TGTGCCAGCAGCGGGGTCGTGGCAGGGACGGGCGAGCAGTACTTC

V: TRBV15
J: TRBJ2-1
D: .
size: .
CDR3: CATSRVTGLSEFF
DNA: TGTGCCACCAGCAGAGTTACCGGTTTGAGCGAGTTCTTC

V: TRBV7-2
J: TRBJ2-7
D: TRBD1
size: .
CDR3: CASSRDRGRYEQYF
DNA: TGTGCCAGCAGCCGGGACAGGGGCCGTTACGAGCAGTACTTC

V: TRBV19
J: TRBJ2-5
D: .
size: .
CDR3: CASSIGPGGFQTQYF
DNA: TGTGCCAGTAGTATAGGCCCTGGCGGGTTTCAGACCCAGTACTTC

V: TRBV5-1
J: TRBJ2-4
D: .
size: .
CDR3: CASSLDGRPRAKNIQYF
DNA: TGCGCCAGCAGCTTGGACGGCCGGCCTCGAGCCAAAAACATTCAGTACTTC

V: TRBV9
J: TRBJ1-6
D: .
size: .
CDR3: CASSLTSDTTNSPLHF
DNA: TGTGCCAGCAGCTTGACCAGCGATACAACTAATTCACCCCTCCACTTT

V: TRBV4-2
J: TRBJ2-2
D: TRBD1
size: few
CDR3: CASSEGQGAGELFF
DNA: TGTGCCAGCAGCGAGGGACAGGGCGCCGGGGAGCTGTTTTTT

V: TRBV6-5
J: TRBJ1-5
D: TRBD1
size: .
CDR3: CASSYSGQQNQPQHF
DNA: TGTGCCAGCAGTTACTCGGGACAGCAAAATCAGCCCCAGCATTTT

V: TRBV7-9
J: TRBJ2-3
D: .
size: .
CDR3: CASSLYGTSLKDTQYF
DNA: TGTGCCAGCAGCTTATACGGGACGTCCTTGAAAGATACGCAGTATTTT

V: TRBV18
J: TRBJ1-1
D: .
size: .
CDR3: CASSPLREGGTEAFF
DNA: TGTGCCAGCTCACCATTGAGGGAAGGCGGCACTGAAGCTTTCTTT

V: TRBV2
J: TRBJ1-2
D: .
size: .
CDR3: CASNGPDYGYTF
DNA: TGTGCCAGCAATGGCCCCGACTATGGCTACACCTTC

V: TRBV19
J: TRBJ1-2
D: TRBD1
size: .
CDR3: CASSPGQGTFNYGYTF
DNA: TGTGCCAGTAGTCCGGGACAGGGCACCTTCAACTATGGCTACACCTTC

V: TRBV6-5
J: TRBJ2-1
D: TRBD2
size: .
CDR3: CASTKSSGIGEQFF
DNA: TGTGCCAGCACCAAATCTAGCGGGATCGGTGAGCAGTTCTTC

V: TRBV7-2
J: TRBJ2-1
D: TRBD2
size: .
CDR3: CASSSGLADNEQFF
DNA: TGTGCCAGCAGCTCGGGACTAGCGGACAATGAGCAGTTCTTC

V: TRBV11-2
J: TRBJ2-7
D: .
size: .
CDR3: CASSLDVGSAGFGDYEQYF
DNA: TGTGCCAGCAGCTTAGATGTTGGCTCAGCCGGCTTTGGGGACTACGAGCAGTACTTC

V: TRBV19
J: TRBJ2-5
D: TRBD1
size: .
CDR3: CASSTDREETQYF
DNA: TGTGCCAGTAGTACAGACAGGGAAGAGACCCAGTACTTC

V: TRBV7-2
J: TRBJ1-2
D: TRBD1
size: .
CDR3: CASSMGDRANYGYTF
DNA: TGTGCCAGCAGCATGGGGGACAGGGCCAACTATGGCTACACCTTC

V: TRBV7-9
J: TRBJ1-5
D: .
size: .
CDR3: CASSSTVYQPQHF
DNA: TGTGCCAGCAGCTCGACAGTTTACCAGCCCCAGCATTTT

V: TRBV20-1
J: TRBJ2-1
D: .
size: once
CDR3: CRGSSYNEQFF
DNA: TGCAGGGGGAGCTCCTACAATGAGCAGTTCTTC

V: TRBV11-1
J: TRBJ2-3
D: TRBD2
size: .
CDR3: CASSSTTSGRALSTDTQYF
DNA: TGTGCCAGCAGCTCAACGACTAGCGGGAGGGCCTTGAGCACAGATACGCAGTATTTT

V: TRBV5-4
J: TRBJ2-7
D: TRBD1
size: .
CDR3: CASSWRTGSYEQYF
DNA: TGTGCCAGCAGCTGGAGGACAGGGAGCTACGAGCAGTACTTC

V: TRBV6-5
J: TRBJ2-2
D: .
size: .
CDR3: CASNGDEAGELFF
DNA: TGTGCCAGTAACGGCGACGAGGCCGGGGAGCTGTTTTTT